Listed below are T cell receptor beta chains from one sample, sequenced in a study of T cell responses to AZD1222 COVID-19 vaccine. Assay used: immunoSEQ multiplex PCR; TCRdb lists only in-frame clones, some missing. The sample holds 95,000 to 150,000 clones; about 92% are singletons and the top ten take about 7.7%. The sample here was peripheral blood, taken 28 days after the second AZD1222 dose. Every receptor here comes from an adult who received the AZD1222 COVID-19 vaccine. The CDR3 runs from the conserved cysteine through the conserved F or W. Each record gives: J gene, D gene, V gene, CDR3 protein, CDR3 DNA. A D gene is named only where the DNA matches it firmly.

J: TRBJ1-4
D: TRBD1
V: TRBV7-6
CDR3: CASSSIPSDRGTEKLFF
DNA: TGTGCCAGCAGCTCTATTCCTTCCGACAGGGGGACGGAAAAACTGTTTTTT

J: TRBJ2-5
D: .
V: TRBV3-1/TRBV3-2
CDR3: CASSRGGLSQETQYF
DNA: TGTGCCAGCAGCCGAGGGGGACTATCACAAGAGACCCAGTACTTC

J: TRBJ1-1
D: TRBD1
V: TRBV14
CDR3: CASSRFSGTGAVVGSEAFF
DNA: TGTGCCAGCAGTCGTTTTTCCGGGACAGGTGCCGTCGTTGGGTCCGAAGCTTTCTTT

J: TRBJ1-4
D: TRBD1
V: TRBV24-1
CDR3: CATLRTGNEKLFF
DNA: TGTGCCACCCTGAGGACAGGGAATGAAAAACTGTTTTTT

J: TRBJ1-1
D: .
V: TRBV2
CDR3: CASTSDRNTEAFF
DNA: TGTGCCAGCACCTCGGACAGGAACACTGAAGCTTTCTTT

J: TRBJ2-1
D: TRBD2
V: TRBV5-4
CDR3: CASSLAGAPVEFF
DNA: TGTGCCAGCAGCTTAGCGGGGGCCCCGGTGGAGTTCTTC

J: TRBJ2-1
D: TRBD2
V: TRBV5-1
CDR3: CASSPSGDSYNEQFF
DNA: TGCGCCAGCAGTCCGAGCGGGGACTCCTACAATGAGCAGTTCTTC

J: TRBJ2-3
D: TRBD1
V: TRBV5-4
CDR3: CASSYTGADTQYF
DNA: TGTGCCAGCAGCTACACAGGGGCAGATACGCAGTATTTT

J: TRBJ2-7
D: .
V: TRBV19
CDR3: CASSLNPGLYEQYF
DNA: TGTGCCAGTAGTCTCAACCCGGGACTGTACGAGCAGTACTTC

J: TRBJ1-2
D: .
V: TRBV12-3/TRBV12-4
CDR3: CASSLEGSGGYTF
DNA: TGTGCCAGCAGTTTAGAGGGATCAGGTGGCTACACCTTC

J: TRBJ2-1
D: .
V: TRBV5-1
CDR3: CASSLAVGEPYNEQFF
DNA: TGCGCCAGCAGCTTGGCCGTGGGAGAGCCATACAATGAGCAGTTCTTC

J: TRBJ1-4
D: .
V: TRBV18
CDR3: CASSPTEYEKLFF
DNA: TGTGCCAGCTCACCAACGGAATATGAAAAACTGTTTTTT

J: TRBJ1-4
D: .
V: TRBV28
CDR3: CASSSSRGEKLFF
DNA: TGTGCCAGCAGTTCCTCTAGGGGAGAAAAACTGTTTTTT

J: TRBJ1-5
D: TRBD1
V: TRBV7-8
CDR3: CASSLGGQGASGPQHF
DNA: TGTGCCAGCAGCTTAGGTGGACAGGGGGCCTCGGGGCCCCAGCATTTT